The rows below give T cell receptor beta chains drawn from one sample of a study of regulatory T cells in long-lasting Graves disease. TCRdb called the multiplex PCR reads again in MiXCR, with one record for every CDR3 protein. Among under 450,000 distinct CDR3 sequences listed, about 12% were seen once. This same sample was also part of a study on T cells in Graves' hyperthyroidism and ophthalmopathy.

Sequencing was performed on peripheral blood mononuclear cells (PBMCs), taken at new diagnosis, from a patient treated with antithyroid drugs. The receptors were sampled from a woman younger than 30 with Graves disease. The CDR3 runs from the conserved cysteine through the conserved F or W. A D gene is named only where the DNA matches it firmly. Clone size, where shown, is once, few, many, or a class for clones that have expanded.

V gene: TRBV7-2; J gene: TRBJ2-2; D gene: .; clone size: many; CDR3 protein: CASSLEPALNTGELFF; CDR3 DNA: TGTGCCAGCAGCTTAGAGCCGGCTCTGAACACCGGGGAGCTGTTTTTT
V gene: TRBV5-8; J gene: TRBJ2-2; D gene: .; clone size: many; CDR3 protein: CASSPGRTGELFF; CDR3 DNA: TGTGCCAGCAGCCCGGGACGAACCGGGGAGCTGTTTTTT
V gene: TRBV4-3; J gene: TRBJ2-1; D gene: .; clone size: .; CDR3 protein: CASSRRSSYNEQFF; CDR3 DNA: TGCGCCAGCAGCCGACGGAGCTCCTACAATGAGCAGTTCTTC
V gene: TRBV7-3; J gene: TRBJ2-1; D gene: TRBD2; clone size: many; CDR3 protein: CASSLAGVTEQFF; CDR3 DNA: TGTGCCAGCAGCTTAGCGGGAGTAACCGAGCAGTTCTTC
V gene: TRBV4-1; J gene: TRBJ1-2; D gene: .; clone size: .; CDR3 protein: CASSPAQGILYGYTF; CDR3 DNA: TGCGCCAGCAGCCCAGCACAGGGAATTCTCTATGGCTACACCTTC
V gene: TRBV5-4; J gene: TRBJ2-1; D gene: TRBD1; clone size: .; CDR3 protein: CASSLGDRGPYNEQFF; CDR3 DNA: TGTGCCAGCAGCTTGGGGGACAGGGGGCCCTACAATGAGCAGTTCTTC
V gene: TRBV19; J gene: TRBJ1-5; D gene: .; clone size: many; CDR3 protein: CASSTEGPYSNQPQHF; CDR3 DNA: TGTGCCAGTAGTACCGAGGGACCATATAGCAATCAGCCCCAGCATTTT
V gene: TRBV27; J gene: TRBJ2-7; D gene: TRBD2; clone size: many; CDR3 protein: CASSLATSGSGEQYF; CDR3 DNA: TGTGCCAGCAGTTTAGCAACTAGCGGGAGTGGAGAGCAGTACTTC
V gene: TRBV6-4; J gene: TRBJ2-2; D gene: TRBD1; clone size: many; CDR3 protein: CASSDEPGTGVTGELFF; CDR3 DNA: TGTGCCAGCAGTGACGAACCAGGAACAGGGGTCACCGGGGAGCTGTTTTTT
V gene: TRBV6-2/TRBV6-3; J gene: TRBJ1-5; D gene: TRBD1; clone size: few; CDR3 protein: CASSYSVGTDNQPQHF; CDR3 DNA: TGTGCCAGCAGTTACTCGGTCGGGACAGACAATCAGCCCCAGCATTTT
V gene: TRBV11-3; J gene: TRBJ2-3; D gene: .; clone size: many; CDR3 protein: CASSLGVSRNPDTQYF; CDR3 DNA: TGTGCCAGCAGCTTAGGTGTCTCGCGAAACCCAGATACGCAGTATTTT
V gene: TRBV15; J gene: TRBJ1-1; D gene: .; clone size: many; CDR3 protein: CATSYGPPNTEAFF; CDR3 DNA: TGTGCCACCAGCTATGGCCCGCCGAACACTGAAGCTTTCTTT
V gene: TRBV7-3; J gene: TRBJ2-1; D gene: TRBD1; clone size: many; CDR3 protein: CASSWDRVKSEQFF; CDR3 DNA: TGTGCCAGCAGCTGGGACAGGGTAAAGAGCGAGCAGTTCTTC
V gene: TRBV12-3/TRBV12-4; J gene: TRBJ2-2; D gene: TRBD2; clone size: few; CDR3 protein: CASTPGRGRAGELFF; CDR3 DNA: TGTGCCAGCACCCCGGGGAGGGGCCGTGCCGGGGAGCTGTTTTTT
V gene: TRBV20-1; J gene: TRBJ1-4; D gene: .; clone size: few; CDR3 protein: CSGRQSNEKLFF; CDR3 DNA: TGCAGTGGTCGGCAGTCTAATGAAAAACTGTTTTTT
V gene: TRBV12-3/TRBV12-4; J gene: TRBJ2-1; D gene: TRBD2; clone size: .; CDR3 protein: CASSFTGGANEQFF; CDR3 DNA: TGTGCCAGCAGTTTTACCGGGGGGGCAAATGAGCAGTTCTTC
V gene: TRBV7-2; J gene: TRBJ2-2; D gene: .; clone size: few; CDR3 protein: CASSQAQGRRTGELFF; CDR3 DNA: TGTGCCAGCAGCCAGGCCCAGGGCCGAAGGACCGGGGAGCTGTTTTTT
V gene: TRBV6-1; J gene: TRBJ1-3; D gene: .; clone size: .; CDR3 protein: CASSEVPWTSGNTIYF; CDR3 DNA: TGTGCCAGCAGTGAAGTCCCCTGGACAAGCGGAAACACCATATATTTT
V gene: TRBV28; J gene: TRBJ2-7; D gene: TRBD1; clone size: many; CDR3 protein: CASGLVDGTGYSAEQYF; CDR3 DNA: TGTGCCAGCGGGCTTGTGGACGGGACAGGGTATAGTGCCGAGCAGTACTTC
V gene: TRBV12-3/TRBV12-4; J gene: TRBJ1-2; D gene: TRBD1; clone size: many; CDR3 protein: CASSTRGTGSGYTF; CDR3 DNA: TGTGCCAGCAGCACCCGAGGGACAGGCAGCGGCTACACCTTC
V gene: TRBV20-1; J gene: TRBJ2-1; D gene: TRBD1; clone size: many; CDR3 protein: CSAPGQGAFEQFF; CDR3 DNA: TGCAGTGCCCCGGGACAGGGGGCGTTTGAGCAGTTCTTC
V gene: TRBV4-1; J gene: TRBJ1-3; D gene: .; clone size: .; CDR3 protein: CASSQALVGRFAGNTIYF; CDR3 DNA: TGCGCCAGCAGCCAGGCTCTGGTAGGGCGATTTGCTGGAAACACCATATATTTT
V gene: TRBV29-1; J gene: TRBJ2-7; D gene: TRBD1; clone size: many; CDR3 protein: CSVEGWGQGTYEQYF; CDR3 DNA: TGCAGCGTTGAGGGTTGGGGACAGGGGACCTACGAGCAGTACTTC
V gene: TRBV12-3/TRBV12-4; J gene: TRBJ1-1; D gene: TRBD1; clone size: .; CDR3 protein: CASEDRARNSEAFF; CDR3 DNA: TGTGCCAGCGAAGACAGGGCGAGAAACTCTGAAGCTTTCTTT
V gene: TRBV7-3; J gene: TRBJ1-1; D gene: .; clone size: many; CDR3 protein: CASSPGQLNTEAFF; CDR3 DNA: TGTGCCAGCAGTCCCGGACAGCTGAACACTGAAGCTTTCTTT
V gene: TRBV9; J gene: TRBJ2-1; D gene: TRBD2; clone size: few; CDR3 protein: CASDPSGGAHEQFF; CDR3 DNA: TGTGCCAGCGATCCTAGCGGGGGGGCCCATGAGCAGTTCTTC
V gene: TRBV6-5; J gene: TRBJ2-5; D gene: .; clone size: many; CDR3 protein: CASSSLDPGRLGETQYF; CDR3 DNA: TGTGCCAGCAGTTCACTGGATCCCGGGCGGCTTGGAGAGACCCAGTACTTC
V gene: TRBV2; J gene: TRBJ2-5; D gene: TRBD2; clone size: many; CDR3 protein: CASSPGLAETQYF; CDR3 DNA: TGTGCCAGCAGTCCGGGACTAGCGGAGACCCAGTACTTC
V gene: TRBV12-3/TRBV12-4; J gene: TRBJ2-2; D gene: .; clone size: many; CDR3 protein: CASSPDVGELFF; CDR3 DNA: TGTGCCAGCAGTCCAGATGTCGGGGAGCTGTTTTTT
V gene: TRBV5-1; J gene: TRBJ2-5; D gene: .; clone size: few; CDR3 protein: CASSLGLGEVEQFF; CDR3 DNA: TGCGCCAGCAGCTTGGGCCTTGGGGAGGTTGAGCAATTCTTC
V gene: TRBV9; J gene: TRBJ1-1; D gene: .; clone size: many; CDR3 protein: CASSVEARANTEAFF; CDR3 DNA: TGTGCCAGCAGCGTAGAGGCCAGGGCGAACACTGAAGCTTTCTTT
V gene: TRBV20-1; J gene: TRBJ2-1; D gene: .; clone size: few; CDR3 protein: CSARDRAKTNEQFF; CDR3 DNA: TGCAGTGCTAGAGATCGGGCAAAAACCAATGAGCAGTTCTTC
V gene: TRBV19; J gene: TRBJ1-1; D gene: .; clone size: many; CDR3 protein: CASMKRGTEAFF; CDR3 DNA: TGTGCCAGTATGAAAAGGGGGACTGAAGCTTTCTTT